This entry describes one TCR beta chain. Its antigen is as yet unknown. This sample is drawn from a study of graft-versus-host responses after intestinal transplantation. Turning to the study itself: Recipients uniformly received anti-thymocyte globulin induction, followed by tacrolimus and steroids for approximately 3 years.

Some clones are missing from TCRdb's copy, which holds only in-frame ones; the method was immunoSEQ multiplex PCR. The profile shows over 100,000 clones, approximately 96% of them singletons. Trimming took off 0 bases at V and 1 base at J, with 8 bases between the two ends. CDR1 is SGDLS and CDR2 is YYNGEE in the germline V gene. This CDR3 region has 14 residues. Study outcomes and limitations: Ileal or blood samples showed some GvH clones first, and such clones were also found in recipient marrow. In patients with graft-donor T cell macrochimerism, allograft graft-versus-host to host-versus-graft clonal ratios were high.

Sequenced here: unstimulated CD8+ T cells sorted from spleen or lymph node cells, sampled before intestinal transplant. This sequence joins TRBV9 and TRBJ2-7; D might be TRBD1 (5 bases). The receptor was isolated from a human donor who received an intestinal transplant. The CDR3 DNA reads TGTGCCAGCAGCGTAGTCCCAGGGTCCTACGAGCAGTACTTC. It is translated as CASSVVPGSYEQYF.